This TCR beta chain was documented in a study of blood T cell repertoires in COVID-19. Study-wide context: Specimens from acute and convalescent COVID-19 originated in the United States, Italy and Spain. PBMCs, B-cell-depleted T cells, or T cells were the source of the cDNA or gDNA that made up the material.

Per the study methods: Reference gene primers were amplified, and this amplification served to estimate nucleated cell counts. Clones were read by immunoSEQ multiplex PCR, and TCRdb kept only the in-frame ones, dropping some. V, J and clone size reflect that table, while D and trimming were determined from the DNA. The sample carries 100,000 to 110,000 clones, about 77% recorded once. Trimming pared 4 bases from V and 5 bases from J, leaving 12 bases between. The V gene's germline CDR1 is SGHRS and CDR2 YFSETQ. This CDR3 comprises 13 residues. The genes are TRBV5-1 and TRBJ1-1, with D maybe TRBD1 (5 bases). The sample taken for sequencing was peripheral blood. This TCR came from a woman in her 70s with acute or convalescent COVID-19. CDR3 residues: CASSLQKGTEAFF. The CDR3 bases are TGCGCCAGCAGCCTTCAGAAGGGGACTGAAGCTTTCTTT. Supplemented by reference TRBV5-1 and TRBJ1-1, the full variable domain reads KAGVTQTPRYLIKTRGQQVTLSCSPISGHRSVSWYQQTPGQGLQFLFEYFSETQRNKGNFPGRFSGRQFSNSRSEMNVSTLELGDSALYLCASSLQKGTEAFFGQGTRLTVV.